The T cell receptor (beta chain) described here comes from a study of beta chain features in type 1 diabetes. This clone was picked up a small number of times. The antigen remains unidentified. Trimming removed 3 bases from V and 1 base from J; junction bases left unmatched: 4. The germline gives CDR1 LGHNA, CDR2 YSLEER. This CDR3 comprises 16 residues. The entirety of the isolated RNA underwent reverse transcription, so expressed TCRB transcripts were sequenced. Sequenced by immunoSEQ multiplex PCR; TCRdb stores in-frame clones only, minus some. Among roughly 340,000 clones, 13% were seen once, and the ten largest hold roughly 0.015%. Overall study findings and caveats: TCRB CDR3s were moderately but significantly shorter in Type 1 diabetes patients in all four CD4+ subsets.

Sorting based on CD45RO/CCR7/CD25/CD127/CD95/CD27 separated CD4+ naive, central memory, regulatory and stem cell-like memory cells. The gene calls are TRBV4-3 and TRBJ2-5; TRBD2 matches 11 bases. The receptor comes from a woman aged 18-30 years with type 1 diabetes. The sequencing input was naive CD4+ T cells from blood. CDR3 sequence (DNA): TGCGCCAGCAGCCATACCGGGACTAGCGGCCAAGAGACCCAGTACTTC. This gives the protein CASSHTGTSGQETQYF.